These T cell receptor beta chains were read from a single sample in a study of cytotoxic CD8 clonotypes in ibrutinib-treated CLL. Assay used: immunoSEQ multiplex PCR; TCRdb lists only in-frame clones, some missing. The table includes approximately 160,000 clones, about 88% detected once. Sample: PBMCs, taken at disease progression, from a patient treated with ibrutinib. The receptor source for this set is a human donor with chronic lymphocytic leukemia. CDR3s include the opening cysteine and the closing phenylalanine or tryptophan. The D gene is left open where the match is weak. Only part of the rows carry a size: once, few, many, or a class if the clone is expanded.

cdr3_length,v_call,j_call,clone_size,d_call,cdr3_aa,cdr3_nt
15,TRBV4-1,TRBJ2-7,.,.,CASSQEGRGGIEQYF,TGCGCCAGCAGCCAAGAGGGAAGGGGGGGAATCGAGCAGTACTTC
14,TRBV7-8,TRBJ2-7,.,.,CASSLNSVGYEQYF,TGTGCCAGCAGCTTAAATAGCGTAGGGTATGAGCAGTACTTC
14,TRBV6-1,TRBJ2-7,.,.,CASRKGGSSYEQYF,TGTGCCAGCAGAAAGGGGGGTAGCTCCTACGAGCAGTACTTC
13,TRBV7-9,TRBJ2-2,.,.,CASSSSRRGELFF,TGTGCCAGCAGTTCCAGTCGTCGCGGGGAGCTGTTTTTT
19,TRBV10-3,TRBJ2-1,.,TRBD2,CAISESEGLAESSYNEQFF,TGTGCCATCAGTGAGTCCGAGGGGCTAGCGGAAAGCTCCTACAATGAGCAGTTCTTC
15,TRBV5-1,TRBJ2-7,.,TRBD2,CASSLAAGVLNEQYF,TGCGCCAGCAGCTTGGCAGCGGGAGTACTTAACGAGCAGTACTTC
17,TRBV30,TRBJ1-5,.,.,CAWSVQPMEGYYQPQHF,TGTGCCTGGAGTGTTCAACCCATGGAGGGTTATTATCAGCCCCAGCATTTT
14,TRBV18,TRBJ2-7,.,.,CASSPLLDTYEQYF,TGTGCCAGCTCACCACTCCTAGACACCTACGAGCAGTACTTC
14,TRBV11-3,TRBJ2-3,.,.,CASSLVASTDTQYF,TGTGCCAGCAGCTTAGTAGCTAGCACAGATACGCAGTATTTT
11,TRBV28,TRBJ1-1,.,.,CASTSPLEAFF,TGTGCCAGCACGTCGCCCCTTGAAGCTTTCTTT
17,TRBV10-3,TRBJ2-7,.,TRBD1,CAISSGTGDSGPYEQYF,TGTGCCATCAGTTCCGGGACAGGGGATAGTGGCCCCTACGAGCAGTACTTC
14,TRBV6-5,TRBJ2-7,.,.,CASSRDSDSYEQYF,TGTGCCAGCAGCAGGGATAGCGACTCCTACGAGCAGTACTTC
16,TRBV11-2,TRBJ1-4,.,.,CASSPHTGLSNEKLFF,TGTGCCAGCAGCCCTCACACGGGGCTGTCTAATGAAAAACTGTTTTTT
15,TRBV7-9,TRBJ1-2,.,TRBD1,CASSRPGTGDYGYTF,TGTGCCAGCAGCCGTCCCGGGACAGGGGACTATGGCTACACCTTC
16,TRBV19,TRBJ1-2,.,.,CASSILSDERRFGYTF,TGTGCCAGTAGTATTCTGTCGGACGAGAGAAGATTTGGCTACACCTTC
15,TRBV18,TRBJ2-2,.,TRBD1,CASSPRQGNTGELFF,TGTGCCAGCTCACCACGACAGGGAAACACCGGGGAGCTGTTTTTT
15,TRBV6-5,TRBJ2-1,once,TRBD1,CASRPGQGFYNEQFF,TGTGCCAGCAGGCCGGGACAGGGCTTCTACAATGAGCAGTTCTTC
15,TRBV4-2,TRBJ2-4,few,TRBD1,CASSQTRQGRDIQYF,TGTGCCAGCAGCCAGACCAGACAGGGAAGGGACATTCAGTACTTC
12,TRBV2,TRBJ1-2,.,.,CASSEEREGYTF,TGTGCCAGCAGCGAGGAGAGGGAGGGCTACACCTTC
15,TRBV5-5,TRBJ2-1,.,.,CASSLVQSSYNEQFF,TGTGCCAGCAGCTTGGTGCAGAGCTCCTACAATGAGCAGTTCTTC
17,TRBV5-1,TRBJ1-1,.,TRBD1,CASSLGPGTVSNTEAFF,TGCGCCAGCAGCTTAGGCCCCGGGACAGTCTCGAACACTGAAGCTTTCTTT
13,TRBV7-2,TRBJ2-7,.,.,CASSLVPIYEQYF,TGTGCCAGCAGCTTAGTACCCATCTACGAGCAGTACTTC
16,TRBV19,TRBJ2-7,.,TRBD2,CASSTKTSGSRYEQYF,TGTGCCAGTAGCACCAAGACTAGCGGGAGTAGGTACGAGCAGTACTTC
15,TRBV5-1,TRBJ2-1,.,TRBD2,CASSQTGTSGTEQFF,TGCGCCAGCAGTCAGACTGGGACTAGCGGGACTGAGCAGTTCTTC
14,TRBV7-2,TRBJ2-5,.,TRBD2,CASSLRLAGETQYF,TGTGCCAGCAGCTTGAGGCTAGCGGGAGAGACCCAGTACTTC
16,TRBV7-9,TRBJ2-1,.,TRBD2,CASSPIAGTSNNEQFF,TGTGCCAGCAGCCCCATAGCGGGGACTTCCAACAATGAGCAGTTCTTC
16,TRBV30,TRBJ2-3,.,TRBD2,CAWSGGLAVSTDTQYF,TGTGCCTGGAGTGGGGGACTAGCGGTTAGCACAGATACGCAGTATTTT